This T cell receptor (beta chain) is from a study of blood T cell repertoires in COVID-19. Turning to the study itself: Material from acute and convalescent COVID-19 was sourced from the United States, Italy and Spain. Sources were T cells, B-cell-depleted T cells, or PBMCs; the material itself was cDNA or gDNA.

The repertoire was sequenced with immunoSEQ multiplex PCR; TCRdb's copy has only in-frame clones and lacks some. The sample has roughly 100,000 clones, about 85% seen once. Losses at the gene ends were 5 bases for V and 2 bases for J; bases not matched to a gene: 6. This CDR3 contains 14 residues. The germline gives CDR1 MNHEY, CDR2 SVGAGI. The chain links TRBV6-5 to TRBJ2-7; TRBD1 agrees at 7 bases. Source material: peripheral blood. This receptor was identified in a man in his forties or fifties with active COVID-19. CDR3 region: CASSLDRATYEQYF. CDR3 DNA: TGTGCCAGCAGTCTAGACAGGGCAACCTACGAGCAGTACTTC.